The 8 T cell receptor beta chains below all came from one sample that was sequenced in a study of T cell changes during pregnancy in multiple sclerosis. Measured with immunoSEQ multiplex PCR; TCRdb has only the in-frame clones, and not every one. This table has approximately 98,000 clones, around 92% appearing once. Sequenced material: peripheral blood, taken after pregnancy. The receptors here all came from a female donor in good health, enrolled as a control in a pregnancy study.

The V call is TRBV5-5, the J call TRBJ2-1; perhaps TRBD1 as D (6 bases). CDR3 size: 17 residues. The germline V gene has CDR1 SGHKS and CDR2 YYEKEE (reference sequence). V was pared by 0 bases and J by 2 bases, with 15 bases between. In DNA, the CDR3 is TGTGCCAGCAGCTTGGCCGATTGGGGGCTTGCCTACAATGAGCAGTTCTTC. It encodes CASSLADWGLAYNEQFF.

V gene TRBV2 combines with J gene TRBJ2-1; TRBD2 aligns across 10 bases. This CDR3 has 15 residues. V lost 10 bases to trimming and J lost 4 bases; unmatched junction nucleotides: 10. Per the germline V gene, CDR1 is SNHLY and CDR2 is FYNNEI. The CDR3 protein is CAIPSRTSGYNEQFF. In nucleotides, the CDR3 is TGTGCCATCCCATCCCGGACTAGCGGTTACAATGAGCAGTTCTTC.

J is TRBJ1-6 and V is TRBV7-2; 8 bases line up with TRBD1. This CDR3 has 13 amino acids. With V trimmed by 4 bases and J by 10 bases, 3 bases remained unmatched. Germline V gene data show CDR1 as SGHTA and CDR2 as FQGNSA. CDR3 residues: CASSSQGESPLHF. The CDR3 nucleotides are TGTGCCAGCAGCTCACAGGGGGAGTCACCCCTCCACTTT.

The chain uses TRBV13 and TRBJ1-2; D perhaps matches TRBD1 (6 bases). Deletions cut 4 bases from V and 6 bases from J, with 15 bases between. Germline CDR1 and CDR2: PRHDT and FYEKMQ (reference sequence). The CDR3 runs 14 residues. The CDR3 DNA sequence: TGTGCCAGCAGCTCGCCGACAGGTCTCAATGGCTACACCTTC. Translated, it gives CASSSPTGLNGYTF. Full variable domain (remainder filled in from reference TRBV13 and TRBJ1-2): AAGVIQSPRHLIKEKRETATLKCYPIPRHDTVYWYQQGPGQDPQFLISFYEKMQSDKGSIPDRFSAQQFSDYHSELNMSSLELGDSALYFCASSSPTGLNGYTFGSGTRLTVV.

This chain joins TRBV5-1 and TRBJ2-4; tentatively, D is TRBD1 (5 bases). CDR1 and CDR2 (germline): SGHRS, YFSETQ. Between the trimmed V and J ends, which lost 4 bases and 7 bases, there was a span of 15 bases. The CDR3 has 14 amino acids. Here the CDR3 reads CASSADRRGNIQYF. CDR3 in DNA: TGCGCCAGCAGCGCTGACAGACGAGGTAACATTCAGTACTTC. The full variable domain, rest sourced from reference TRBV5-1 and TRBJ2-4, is KAGVTQTPRYLIKTRGQQVTLSCSPISGHRSVSWYQQTPGQGLQFLFEYFSETQRNKGNFPGRFSGRQFSNSRSEMNVSTLELGDSALYLCASSADRRGNIQYFGAGTRLSVL.

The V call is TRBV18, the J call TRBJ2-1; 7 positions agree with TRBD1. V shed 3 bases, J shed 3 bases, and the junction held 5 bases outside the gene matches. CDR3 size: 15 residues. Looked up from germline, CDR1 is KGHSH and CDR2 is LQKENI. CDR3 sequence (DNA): TGTGCCAGCTCACCCCGGGACAGCCTCTACAATGAGCAGTTCTTC. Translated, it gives CASSPRDSLYNEQFF.

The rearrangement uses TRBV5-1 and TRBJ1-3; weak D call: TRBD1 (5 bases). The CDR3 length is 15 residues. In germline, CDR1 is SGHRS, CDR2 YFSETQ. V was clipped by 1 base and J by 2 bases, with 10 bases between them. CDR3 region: CASSLTGEAGNTIYF. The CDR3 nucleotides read TGCGCCAGCAGCTTGACGGGGGAAGCTGGAAACACCATATATTTT.

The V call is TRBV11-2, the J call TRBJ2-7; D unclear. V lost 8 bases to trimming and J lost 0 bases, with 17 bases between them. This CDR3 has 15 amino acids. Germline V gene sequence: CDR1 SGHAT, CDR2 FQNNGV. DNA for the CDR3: TGTGCCAGCCGTCCTCGTGAGGATAGCTCCTACGAGCAGTACTTC. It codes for CASRPREDSSYEQYF.